This T cell receptor (beta chain) came from a study of blood T cell repertoires in COVID-19. Whole-study context: COVID-19 samples collected from the United States, Italy and Spain covered acute and convalescent phases. The cDNA or gDNA used as material had been derived from T cells, B-cell-depleted T cells, or PBMCs.

How the authors handled the data: Amplification with reference gene primers provided the estimates of nucleated cell counts. Profiled with immunoSEQ multiplex PCR; TCRdb holds only in-frame clones, not every one. For V, J and clone size, that table is used; D and trimming come from the DNA. This table holds around 120,000 clones, around 78% found once. There are 11 residues in the CDR3. The germline V gene has CDR1 MNHEY and CDR2 SVGAGI. The chain combines TRBV6-5 with TRBJ1-3; D ambiguous. What was sequenced was peripheral blood. This TCR was recovered from a man in his 70s with acute or convalescent COVID-19. CDR3 bases: TGTGTCCTAGTCGTTGGAAACACCATATATTTT. It specifies CVLVVGNTIYF.